What follows are 30 T cell receptor beta chains derived from one specimen sequenced in a study of blood T cells in healthy people across ages. It was with a sample-barcoded 5' primer and a J-beta primer mix that a second PCR of roughly 7 to 12 cycles was run. TCRdb re-derived calls from the 5' RACE reads in MiXCR, one entry per CDR3 protein. The sample carries roughly 1,000,000 distinct CDR3 sequences, 20% to 25% recorded once. These data also featured in a second study, about T cells of mothers and their children.

The sample consisted of blood. These receptors originate from a girl aged 2 to 9 in good health.

This sequence joins TRBV24-1 and TRBJ2-1, with D perhaps matching TRBD1 (6 bases). CDR1 KGHDR and CDR2 SFDVKD come from the germline V gene. V lost 3 bases, J lost 7 bases, and 15 bases lay in between. The CDR3 extends over 15 amino acids. The CDR3 DNA reads TGTGCCACCAGTGATCCCACAGGGAAACAGAATGAGCAGTTCTTC. It translates to CATSDPTGKQNEQFF.

This clonotype was seen at least ten times. The rearrangement links TRBV12-3 or TRBV12-4 to TRBJ1-2; D gene uncertain. The V end was cut by 3 bases, the J end by 3 bases, with 14 bases between. The CDR3 loop spans 15 amino acids. The CDR3 sequence is CASSLGTQAYYGYTF. CDR3 bases: TGTGCCAGCAGTTTGGGAACCCAGGCCTACTATGGCTACACCTTC.

The gene calls are TRBV6-6 and TRBJ1-1; no clear D gene. Germline loops: CDR1 MNHNY, CDR2 SVGAGI (reference sequence). V lost 6 bases, J lost 7 bases, and 6 bases lay in between. CDR3 length: 10 amino acids. The CDR3 spells CASRAGEAFF. CDR3 DNA sequence: TGTGCCAGCAGGGCAGGTGAAGCTTTCTTT.

The rearrangement joins TRBV29-1 to TRBJ1-2, with D possibly TRBD1 on 6 matching bases. This CDR3 comprises 14 residues. V was clipped by 0 bases and J by 0 bases, with 8 bases between them. From germline, CDR1 is SQVTM and CDR2 ANQGSEA. CDR3: CSVEDGQSNYGYTF. In DNA form, the CDR3 reads TGCAGCGTTGAAGATGGACAGTCTAACTATGGCTACACCTTC.

The chain is built from TRBV7-2 and TRBJ2-4; 10 bases map to TRBD1. This CDR3 is 13 amino acids long. After removal of 4 bases from V and 9 bases from J, the junction contained 3 bases not matched to a gene. Germline loops: CDR1 SGHTA, CDR2 FQGNSA. This CDR3 is CASSSDRGGIQYF. DNA of the CDR3: TGTGCCAGCAGCTCGGACAGGGGGGGCATTCAGTACTTC.

This rearrangement joins TRBV6-1 to TRBJ2-1; D may be TRBD2 (6 bases). The CDR3 consists of 16 residues. V lost 4 bases to trimming and J lost 7 bases, with 20 bases between them. Per germline, CDR1 MNHNS and CDR2 SASEGT. The CDR3 bases are TGTGCCAGCAGTGGAGGGGTAGGCTTGGGGAGGAATGAGCAGTTCTTC. Protein sequence: CASSGGVGLGRNEQFF.

V is TRBV12-3 or TRBV12-4 and J is TRBJ2-7; the D is unclear. Trimming removed 3 bases from V and 7 bases from J, with 19 bases in between. The CDR3 sequence is 15 residues long. The CDR3 loop is CASSLNGRPTWEQYF. CDR3 coding DNA: TGTGCCAGCAGTTTGAATGGACGGCCTACGTGGGAGCAGTACTTC.

This clonotype was observed a few times. V and J are TRBV7-2 and TRBJ2-3, with 8 bases fitting TRBD2. V trimming: 3 bases; J trimming: 4 bases; junction bases outside the gene matches: 3. There are 14 residues in the CDR3. Germline V lookup: CDR1 SGHTA, CDR2 FQGNSA. CDR3 DNA: TGTGCCAGCAGCTTGGACGGGGGGGCAGATACGCAGTATTTT. Its translation is CASSLDGGADTQYF. The full variable domain, rest sourced from reference TRBV7-2 and TRBJ2-3, is GAGVSQSPSNKVTEKGKDVELRCDPISGHTALYWYRQSLGQGLEFLIYFQGNSAPDKSGLPSDRFSAERTGGSVSTLTIQRTQQEDSAVYLCASSLDGGADTQYFGPGTRLTVL.

The table lists this clonotype with a few counts. The chain has TRBV29-1 and TRBJ2-3, with D possibly TRBD1 on 5 matching bases. From germline, CDR1 is SQVTM and CDR2 ANQGSEA. V was pared by 2 bases and J by 6 bases, with 15 bases between. This CDR3 spans 14 amino acids. The CDR3 is CSVEQNSRQDTQYF. The CDR3 DNA is TGCAGCGTTGAACAAAACTCCCGACAGGATACGCAGTATTTT.

About this clonotype itself: At one of its ends the junction is not consistent with the germline gene, which may arise from a read error. The J gene is TRBJ1-3, the V gene TRBV6-2 or TRBV6-3, with 8 positions matching TRBD1. Germline assignment: CDR1 MNHEY and CDR2 SVGEGT. The CDR3 loop spans 12 amino acids. The CDR3 nucleotides read TGTGCCAGCAGTTTGAACCGGGACAGGCGAACTTTT. This sequence encodes CASSLNRDRRTF.

CDR3 bases: TGTGCCAGCAGCATCGGGGTTCAAAGTGGCAAAAACATTCAGTACTTC. This gives the protein CASSIGVQSGKNIQYF. V and J are TRBV5-5 and TRBJ2-4, with a tentative D call TRBD2 (5 bases). The germline CDR1 and CDR2 sequences are SGHKS and YYEKEE (reference sequence). Trimming removed 4 bases from V and 3 bases from J, with 17 bases in between. The CDR3 covers 16 residues. The variable domain in full, completed from reference TRBV5-5 and TRBJ2-4, reads DAGVTQSPTHLIKTRGQQVTLRCSPISGHKSVSWYQQVLGQGPQFIFQYYEKEERGRGNFPDRFSARQFPNYSSELNVNALLLGDSALYLCASSIGVQSGKNIQYFGAGTRLSVL.

This clonotype has a handful of counts. The CDR3, as DNA: TGCGCCAGCAGCTTGGCCCTAGCGGGGGGGCCCGATACGCAGTATTTT. The encoded protein is CASSLALAGGPDTQYF. V is TRBV5-1 and J is TRBJ2-3; 12 bases are a match to TRBD2. This CDR3 has 16 amino acids. Trimming at V came to 0 bases and at J to 6 bases, leaving 5 bases not matched to a gene. The germline gives CDR1 SGHRS, CDR2 YFSETQ. Looking up the rest from reference TRBV5-1 and TRBJ2-3 gives the full variable domain: KAGVTQTPRYLIKTRGQQVTLSCSPISGHRSVSWYQQTPGQGLQFLFEYFSETQRNKGNFPGRFSGRQFSNSRSEMNVSTLELGDSALYLCASSLALAGGPDTQYFGPGTRLTVL.

V usage is TRBV7-2 and J usage is TRBJ2-5; perhaps TRBD2 as D (5 bases). The CDR3 is 16 residues long. V lost 4 bases, J lost 6 bases, and 21 bases lay in between. Germline values: CDR1 SGHTA, CDR2 FQGNSA. This chain's CDR3 is CASSSLPKTRGQTQYF. The CDR3 DNA reads as TGTGCCAGCAGCTCCCTTCCTAAAACTAGAGGACAGACCCAGTACTTC.

In its sample, this clonotype was seen a few times. Here the CDR3 DNA reads TGCGCCAGCAGCCAAGGAGCGACAGGAGACCACAATGAGCAGTTCTTC. It is translated as CASSQGATGDHNEQFF. This chain connects TRBV4-3 to TRBJ2-1; TRBD1 might be the D (6 bases). With 1 base removed from V and 5 bases from J, the gap between germline ends came to 15 bases. This CDR3 region has 16 residues. Germline values: CDR1 LGHNA, CDR2 YSLEER.

The chain has TRBV5-1 and TRBJ1-1; no definite D call. V lost 3 bases and J lost 1, with 10 bases in between. This CDR3 comprises 14 residues. Per germline, CDR1 SGHRS and CDR2 YFSETQ. CDR3 nucleotide sequence: TGCGCCAGCAGCTCCACACCACAGAACACTGAAGCTTTCTTT. It translates to CASSSTPQNTEAFF.

This clonotype was detected a few times. This chain connects TRBV20-1 to TRBJ2-7; no clear D gene. The CDR3 sequence is 15 residues long. V lost 2 bases and J 2 bases, leaving 16 bases between the germline ends. Germline V gene lookup returns CDR1 DFQATT and CDR2 SNEGSKA (reference sequence). The CDR3, as DNA: TGCAGTGCTAGACGACGTCTACGCCCCACCTACGAGCAGTACTTC. This sequence encodes CSARRRLRPTYEQYF.

V and J are TRBV6-6 and TRBJ2-7; no reliable D call. Germline CDR1 and CDR2: MNHNY and SVGAGI (reference sequence). This CDR3 is 13 amino acids long. V lost 0 bases, J lost 3 bases, and 6 bases lay in between. The CDR3 loop reads CASSYSEIYEQYF. The CDR3 nucleotides read TGTGCCAGCAGTTACTCAGAGATCTACGAGCAGTACTTC.

This clonotype was counted a few times. The J gene is TRBJ2-5, the V gene TRBV12-3 or TRBV12-4; the D call may be TRBD1 or TRBD2 (5 bases each). CDR3 length: 14 residues. V was clipped by 6 bases and J by 2 bases, with 13 bases between them. The CDR3: CASSLGRKQETQYF. The CDR3 nucleotides read TGTGCCAGCAGCCTGGGACGGAAACAAGAGACCCAGTACTTC.

This clonotype was counted a few times. The V and J genes are TRBV24-1 and TRBJ2-1; 11 bases align to TRBD2. The CDR3 contains 15 residues. Trimming took 6 bases from V and 6 from J; bases not matched to a gene: 6. Germline V gives CDR1 KGHDR, CDR2 SFDVKD. The CDR3 protein is CATSPVLAGVNEQFF. The CDR3 DNA reads TGTGCCACCAGTCCGGTACTAGCGGGAGTCAATGAGCAGTTCTTC.

The chain employs TRBV18 and TRBJ2-1; D is unresolved. CDR1 and CDR2 from the germline V gene are KGHSH and LQKENI. CDR3 length: 15 residues. Trimming took off 3 bases at V and 9 bases at J, with 18 bases between the two ends. The CDR3 protein is CASSPERFPYGEQFF. Here the CDR3 DNA reads TGTGCCAGCTCACCCGAGAGGTTTCCGTACGGTGAGCAGTTCTTC.

The J gene is TRBJ1-1, the V gene TRBV7-9; D may be TRBD1 (5 bases). Germline CDR1 SEHNR, CDR2 FQNEAQ (reference sequence). The CDR3 extends over 14 amino acids. Trimming shortened V by 2 bases and J by 8 bases, and 15 bases separated the two germline ends. The CDR3 sequence: CASSLSGATDEAFF. CDR3 nucleotides: TGTGCCAGCAGCTTATCAGGCGCGACAGACGAAGCTTTCTTT.

The V gene is TRBV5-1, the J gene TRBJ2-1; TRBD2 agrees at 8 bases. Germline V gives CDR1 SGHRS, CDR2 YFSETQ. V was pared by 5 bases and J by 0 bases, with 4 bases of the junction left unmatched. CDR3 length: 15 residues. The CDR3 protein is CASRAGGNSYNEQFF. The CDR3 DNA follows: TGCGCCAGCAGGGCGGGAGGAAACTCCTACAATGAGCAGTTCTTC.

This clonotype appeared a few times. The chain couples TRBV10-3 to TRBJ2-2; no definite D call. CDR1 and CDR2 from the germline V gene are ENHRY and SYGVKD. This CDR3 spans 16 amino acids. V was trimmed by 4 bases and J by 1 base, leaving 13 bases between them. CDR3 sequence (DNA): TGTGCCATCAGTGTAGACGACATGTGGAACACCGGGGAGCTGTTTTTT. It codes for CAISVDDMWNTGELFF.

This clonotype has a handful of counts. V and J are TRBV15 and TRBJ2-1, with TRBD2 as a possible D gene (5 bases). CDR3 length: 15 residues. V gave up 6 bases and J gave up 7 bases, with 19 bases separating them. In germline, CDR1 is LNHNV, CDR2 YYDKDF (reference sequence). CDR3 in amino acids: CATSTRTYSGNEQFF. The CDR3 nucleotides are TGTGCCACCAGTACCCGGACCTATTCGGGGAATGAGCAGTTCTTC.

The DNA for the CDR3 is TGTGCCAGCAGCCCGAGACCGGGACAGGGATTGATCTACGAGCAGTACTTC. Translated: CASSPRPGQGLIYEQYF. The J gene is TRBJ2-5, the V gene TRBV13; the match to TRBD1 covers 9 bases. The J call may be faulty, since TRBJ2-7 better matches the DNA end. The germline CDR1 and CDR2 sequences are PRHDT and FYEKMQ (reference sequence). The CDR3 runs 17 residues.

The chain links TRBV12-3 or TRBV12-4 to TRBJ2-3; possible D gene TRBD2, 6 bases. This CDR3 is 14 amino acids long. V was pared by 7 bases and J by 0 bases, with 11 bases between. The CDR3 DNA is TGTGCCAGCACTCTGGGGGGTAGCACAGATACGCAGTATTTT. Its translation: CASTLGGSTDTQYF.

This clonotype has more than one count but fewer than ten. The genes are TRBV5-1 and TRBJ2-3, with unresolved D. The germline gives CDR1 SGHRS, CDR2 YFSETQ. This CDR3 spans 12 amino acids. V was clipped by 2 bases and J by 4 bases, with 5 bases between them. In DNA, the CDR3 is TGCGCCAGCAGCTTTCAGTCAGATACGCAGTATTTT. Translating it yields CASSFQSDTQYF.

This clonotype was picked up a small number of times. The J gene is TRBJ2-1, the V gene TRBV7-2; 9 positions agree with TRBD2. CDR1 is SGHTA, CDR2 FQGNSA, per germline. This CDR3 comprises 15 residues. Trimming cost V 5 bases and J 3 bases; bases outside gene matches: 5. This chain's CDR3 is CASSPIAGVYNEQFF. DNA for the CDR3: TGTGCCAGCAGCCCCATAGCGGGAGTCTACAATGAGCAGTTCTTC.

In this sample, this clonotype turned up a few times. The J gene is TRBJ2-1, the V gene TRBV7-3; 7 bases agree with TRBD2. This CDR3 has 16 amino acids. J was trimmed by 4 bases and V by 5 bases; bases with no gene match: 11. Germline CDR1 SGHTA, CDR2 FQGTGA. In DNA, the CDR3 is TGTGCCAGCAGCCGCAACCGGGACTACGCTTACAATGAGCAGTTCTTC. Translated, it gives CASSRNRDYAYNEQFF.

This clonotype came up many times. V gene TRBV14 combines with J gene TRBJ1-1; D not certain. The germline V and J ends were trimmed by 0 bases and 0 bases, with 2 bases remaining between them. Per the germline V gene, CDR1 is SGHDN and CDR2 is FVKESK. This CDR3 is 13 amino acids long. CDR3 loop: CASSQDLNTEAFF. In nucleotides, the CDR3 is TGTGCCAGCAGCCAAGACTTGAACACTGAAGCTTTCTTT.